This T cell receptor (beta chain) appears in the sequencing data of a study of T cells in tuberculosis. Study in general: Sequenced TCRs come from CD1B-GMM tetramer-binding T cells.

Profiled with immunoSEQ multiplex PCR; TCRdb holds only in-frame clones, not every one. This table holds tens of thousands of clones, approximately 91% found once. Thawed, overnight-rested PBMC were stained with GMM-loaded CD1B tetramer, viability dye and anti-CD3, then sorted. CD1B tetramers were loaded with Rhodococcus equi-derived C32 glucose monomycolate. Before cryopreservation, the sorted PBMC lost their CD14-expressing monocytes. CDR1 is SGHNT and CDR2 is YENEEA in the germline V gene. Unmatched junction bases numbered 3, after V lost 4 bases and J lost 0 bases. This CDR3 is 15 amino acids long.

Sequenced sample: CD1b-GMM tetramer-negative cells sorted from PBMCs. The chain combines TRBV11-3 with TRBJ1-5; 7 nucleotides align to TRBD1. The sequence was collected from an adult woman with latent tuberculosis. CDR3 residues: CASSSGQVSNQPQHF. The DNA of the CDR3 is TGTGCCAGCAGCTCAGGACAGGTTAGCAATCAGCCCCAGCATTTT.